These 9 T cell receptor beta chains were all obtained from the same sample, sequenced in a study of shared clonotypes between healthy human individuals. TCRdb's table, derived via immunoSEQ multiplex PCR, lists solely in-frame clones and lacks some. The sample holds roughly 1,800,000 clones, approximately 95% seen once. Naive CD8 populations comprised CD45RO-negative cells positively selected for CCR7, excluding terminally differentiated effector memory CD45RA+ cells. The sample consisted of naive CD8+ T cells sorted from blood. The receptors were sampled from a young man in good health.

This chain joins TRBV7-8 and TRBJ1-5; D may be TRBD1 (6 bases). Trimming left V 1 base short and J 6 bases short, with 13 bases between. CDR1 is SGHVS and CDR2 is FQNEAQ in the germline V gene. The CDR3 is 15 residues long. The CDR3 nucleotides read TGTGCCAGCAGCTTAGGGGTGGGGGCAGGTCAGCCCCAGCATTTT. This codes for CASSLGVGAGQPQHF.

This clone was observed a handful of times. Other DNA sequences from this sample encode an identical CDR3 as well. This rearrangement joins TRBV7-9 to TRBJ1-1; D may be TRBD1 (5 bases). V was shortened by 5 bases and J by 6 bases, with 7 bases between the two germline ends. The CDR3 totals 11 residues. Germline-derived CDR1 and CDR2 are SEHNR and FQNEAQ (reference sequence). The CDR3 coding sequence is TGTGCCAGCAGCCCGGGGGCTGAAGCTTTCTTT. Translated: CASSPGAEAFF. Looking up the rest from reference TRBV7-9 and TRBJ1-1 gives the full variable domain: DTGVSQNPRHKITKRGQNVTFRCDPISEHNRLYWYRQTLGQGPEFLTYFQNEAQLEKSRLLSDRFSAERPKGSFSTLEIQRTEQGDSAMYLCASSPGAEAFFGQGTRLTVV.

This chain uses TRBV6-5 with TRBJ2-5, with D perhaps TRBD1 (5 bases). Trimming took off 2 bases at V and 2 bases at J, with 12 bases between the two ends. The CDR3 is 15 residues long. Looked up from germline, CDR1 is MNHEY and CDR2 is SVGAGI. CDR3 residues: CASSYGQGDQETQYF. The CDR3 region has the DNA TGTGCCAGCAGTTACGGGCAGGGCGATCAAGAGACCCAGTACTTC.

The chain couples TRBV19 to TRBJ2-7; D may be TRBD1 or TRBD2 (6 bases each). Trimming cost V 6 bases and J 3 bases, with 15 bases left between them. The CDR3 sequence is 14 residues long. The germline CDR1 and CDR2 sequences are LNHDA and SQIVND (reference sequence). CDR3 amino acids: CASSPTGGLYEQYF. The CDR3 DNA reads as TGTGCCAGTAGCCCGACAGGAGGGCTCTACGAGCAGTACTTC.

V is TRBV5-1 and J is TRBJ1-2; D uncertain. With 0 bases removed from V and 3 bases from J, the gap between germline ends came to 12 bases. The CDR3 has 15 residues. Germline V gene sequence: CDR1 SGHRS, CDR2 YFSETQ. CDR3 region: CASSLGASGYYGYTF. DNA for the CDR3: TGCGCCAGCAGCTTGGGAGCGTCAGGTTACTATGGCTACACCTTC.

The chain couples TRBV6-6 to TRBJ2-3; no reliable D call. The germline gives CDR1 MNHNY, CDR2 SVGAGI (reference sequence). Trimming left V 3 bases short and J 0 bases short, with 10 bases between. The CDR3 is made up of 15 amino acids. The CDR3 loop reads CASSYFESSTDTQYF. The CDR3 DNA reads as TGTGCCAGCAGTTATTTTGAGTCTAGCACAGATACGCAGTATTTT.

V and J are TRBV9 and TRBJ2-2; 8 bases agree with TRBD2. Trimming removed 3 bases from V and 1 base from J; junction bases left unmatched: 2. The length of the CDR3 is 15 residues. Germline V gene lookup returns CDR1 SGDLS and CDR2 YYNGEE. The CDR3 loop reads CASSESGGNTGELFF. The CDR3 DNA reads TGTGCCAGCAGCGAAAGCGGGGGGAACACCGGGGAGCTGTTTTTT.

The V and J genes are TRBV2 and TRBJ2-1; weak D call: TRBD2 (5 bases). In germline, CDR1 is SNHLY, CDR2 FYNNEI. This CDR3 spans 14 amino acids. Deletions cut 4 bases from V and 3 bases from J, with 10 bases between. CDR3 region: CASSVAGNYNEQFF. As DNA, the CDR3 is TGTGCCAGCAGTGTGGCGGGCAACTACAATGAGCAGTTCTTC. The complete variable domain, with remaining parts taken from reference TRBV2 and TRBJ2-1, reads EPEVTQTPSHQVTQMGQEVILRCVPISNHLYFYWYRQILGQKVEFLVSFYNNEISEKSEIFDDQFSVERPDGSNFTLKIRSTKLEDSAMYFCASSVAGNYNEQFFGPGTRLTVL.

The chain carries TRBV6-4 and TRBJ2-7, with 13 bases matching TRBD2. The ends lost 4 bases at V and 5 bases at J; junction bases unmatched: 11. The germline CDR1 and CDR2 sequences are MRHNA and SNTAGT. The CDR3 is 17 residues long. CDR3 sequence (DNA): TGTGCCAGCAGTGTTCTACTAGCGGGGGGGCCTGGCGACGAGCAGTACTTC. The encoded protein is CASSVLLAGGPGDEQYF.